This is a list of T cell receptor beta chains from one sample in a study of blood T cell repertoires in COVID-19. Method: immunoSEQ multiplex PCR; TCRdb's copy keeps in-frame clones and lacks some. The table lists 130,000 or so clones, roughly three quarters of them singletons. The sequenced sample was peripheral blood. These receptors came from a woman aged 70 to 79 with COVID-19, enrolled during active disease. The CDR3 runs from the conserved cysteine through the conserved F or W. A D gene is named only where the DNA matches it firmly. Size values are once, few and many counts, or a class for expanded clones, and some rows have none.

.,.,TRBV11-2,TRBJ1-2,CASSVTGLVGYTF,TGTGCCAGCAGCGTTACAGGGTTGGTAGGCTACACCTTC
TRBD1,.,TRBV19,TRBJ1-1,CASRFGDSASWAEAFF,TGTGCCAGTAGATTCGGGGACAGTGCATCATGGGCTGAAGCTTTCTTT
TRBD1,.,TRBV7-2,TRBJ2-7,CASSSTGTGNYEQYF,TGTGCCAGCAGCTCCACCGGGACAGGGAATTACGAGCAGTACTTC
.,once,TRBV25-1,TRBJ1-4,CASSPKLATNEKLFF,TGTGCCAGCAGTCCCAAGCTAGCAACTAATGAAAAACTGTTTTTT
.,.,TRBV9,TRBJ2-7,CASSVDYTHYEQYF,TGTGCCAGCAGCGTAGATTACACCCACTACGAGCAGTACTTC
TRBD1,.,TRBV10-3,TRBJ1-2,CATQTGNYGYTF,TGTGCCACCCAGACAGGGAACTATGGCTACACCTTC
.,.,TRBV7-8,TRBJ1-5,CASSLASGLQPQHF,TGTGCCAGCAGCTTAGCATCGGGGTTACAGCCCCAGCATTTT
.,.,TRBV5-5,TRBJ2-1,CASSSGTQASEQFF,TGTGCCAGCAGCTCCGGGACTCAAGCGTCTGAGCAGTTCTTC
TRBD2,.,TRBV3-1/TRBV3-2,TRBJ2-7,CASSHGGGLGEQYF,TGTGCCAGCAGCCATGGCGGGGGTCTTGGCGAGCAGTACTTC
TRBD1,.,TRBV11-2,TRBJ1-6,CASSSLTGRDSPLHF,TGTGCCAGCAGCTCGCTGACAGGGCGGGATTCACCCCTCCACTTT
.,.,TRBV7-9,TRBJ1-2,CASSITGGYTF,TGTGCCAGCAGCATCACAGGGGGCTACACCTTC
.,.,TRBV5-4,TRBJ1-3,CASSEGTDSGNTIYF,TGTGCCAGCAGCGAGGGTACAGACTCCGGAAACACCATATATTTT
.,.,TRBV5-1,TRBJ2-5,CASSSSGFQETQYF,TGCGCCAGCAGTTCCTCCGGGTTCCAAGAGACCCAGTACTTC
.,.,TRBV10-3,TRBJ2-5,CAISEASGGVGKETQYF,TGTGCCATCAGTGAAGCCTCTGGCGGAGTGGGTAAAGAGACCCAGTACTTC
.,.,TRBV7-2,TRBJ1-2,CASSSGEPNYGYTF,TGTGCCAGCAGCTCAGGGGAGCCTAACTATGGCTACACCTTC
TRBD1,.,TRBV10-2,TRBJ2-5,CASRVDRGGETQYF,TGCGCCAGCAGAGTTGACAGGGGAGGAGAGACCCAGTACTTC
TRBD1,.,TRBV6-4,TRBJ2-1,CASSEAGGYNEQFF,TGTGCCAGCAGTGAGGCAGGGGGCTACAATGAGCAGTTCTTC
.,.,TRBV25-1,TRBJ1-2,CASSTAGTSYGYTF,TGTGCCAGCAGTACCGCGGGGACTAGCTATGGCTACACCTTC
.,.,TRBV5-1,TRBJ1-1,CASSLEGVAFF,TGCGCCAGCAGCTTGGAGGGGGTAGCTTTCTTT